This entry lists 28 T cell receptor beta chains sequenced from one sample in a study of T cell changes during pregnancy in multiple sclerosis. Clones were read by immunoSEQ multiplex PCR, and TCRdb kept only the in-frame ones, dropping some. The sample has about 21,000 clones; roughly 90% are singletons. This material consisted of CD4+ T cells from peripheral blood mononuclear cells, taken in the third trimester of pregnancy. The receptors stem from a female donor with multiple sclerosis, enrolled in a pregnancy study.

The rearrangement links TRBV2 to TRBJ2-7; the D gene is possibly TRBD1 (7 bases). Germline values: CDR1 SNHLY, CDR2 FYNNEI. There are 14 residues in the CDR3. V lost 8 bases, J lost 1 base, and 15 bases lay in between. The CDR3 reads CASGGDSNSYEQYF. CDR3 DNA: TGTGCCAGCGGAGGGGACAGCAATTCCTACGAGCAGTACTTC. Full variable domain (missing parts from reference TRBV2 and TRBJ2-7): EPEVTQTPSHQVTQMGQEVILRCVPISNHLYFYWYRQILGQKVEFLVSFYNNEISEKSEIFDDQFSVERPDGSNFTLKIRSTKLEDSAMYFCASGGDSNSYEQYFGPGTRLTVT.

This chain joins TRBV4-3 and TRBJ1-1, with 9 positions matching TRBD1. Germline values: CDR1 LGHNA, CDR2 YSLEER. J lost 1 base, V lost 1 base, and 4 bases had no gene match. The CDR3 spans 16 residues. The CDR3 DNA follows: TGCGCCAGCAGCCAAGGGACAGGGGACCCGAACACTGAAGCTTTCTTT. Translated, it gives CASSQGTGDPNTEAFF.

The J gene is TRBJ1-4, the V gene TRBV28, with a tentative D call TRBD1 (6 bases). CDR1 is MDHEN and CDR2 is SYDVKM in the germline V gene. Trimming shortened V by 5 bases and J by 7 bases, and 11 bases separated the two germline ends. The CDR3 is made up of 13 amino acids. CDR3 residues: CASSPGQIEKLFF. Here the CDR3 DNA reads TGTGCCAGCAGTCCCGGACAGATTGAAAAACTGTTTTTT.

V gene TRBV16 combines with J gene TRBJ1-5, with 8 bases matching TRBD1. The germline V gene encodes CDR1 KGHSY and CDR2 FQNENV. CDR3 size: 13 residues. Trimming took 4 bases from V and 7 from J; bases not matched to a gene: 3. For the CDR3, the DNA is TGTGCCAGCAGCCCGGACAGGGAACAGCCCCAGCATTTT. Its translation: CASSPDREQPQHF.

The J gene is TRBJ2-5, the V gene TRBV2, with D possibly being TRBD1 (6 bases). CDR3 length: 13 amino acids. CDR1 and CDR2 from the germline V gene are SNHLY and FYNNEI. With 4 bases removed from V and 4 bases from J, the gap between germline ends came to 10 bases. The CDR3 nucleotides are TGTGCCAGCAGTGCACAGGGAATAGAGACCCAGTACTTC. Translated, it gives CASSAQGIETQYF. The full variable domain, with the rest looked up from reference TRBV2 and TRBJ2-5, is EPEVTQTPSHQVTQMGQEVILRCVPISNHLYFYWYRQILGQKVEFLVSFYNNEISEKSEIFDDQFSVERPDGSNFTLKIRSTKLEDSAMYFCASSAQGIETQYFGPGTRLLVL.

V gene TRBV11-2 combines with J gene TRBJ2-3, with D unresolved. The CDR3 has 17 amino acids. Trimming took off 2 bases at V and 0 bases at J, with 15 bases between the two ends. Looked up from germline, CDR1 is SGHAT and CDR2 is FQNNGV. CDR3 coding DNA: TGTGCCAGCAGCTTAATGAGTACTACTCGTAGCACAGATACGCAGTATTTT. Encoded protein: CASSLMSTTRSTDTQYF. Based on the CDR3 plus reference TRBV11-2 and TRBJ2-3, the full variable domain is EAGVAQSPRYKIIEKRQSVAFWCNPISGHATLYWYQQILGQGPKLLIQFQNNGVVDDSQLPKDRFSAERLKGVDSTLKIQPAKLEDSAVYLCASSLMSTTRSTDTQYFGPGTRLTVL.

The chain carries TRBV6-5 and TRBJ1-2; 7 bases fit TRBD1. V was clipped by 6 bases and J by 4 bases; unmatched bases: 5. Germline V gene data show CDR1 as MNHEY and CDR2 as SVGAGI. This CDR3 has 13 residues. For the CDR3, the DNA is TGTGCCAGCAGACAGGGGAGCCTCTATGGCTACACCTTC. This encodes CASRQGSLYGYTF.

The gene calls are TRBV30 and TRBJ2-7; tentative D call: TRBD1 (6 bases). The CDR3 covers 13 residues. Germline-derived CDR1 and CDR2 are GTSNPN and SVGIG (reference sequence). Trimming cost V 5 bases and J 4 bases, with 15 bases left between them. This CDR3 is CAWRLTGRYEQYF. The CDR3 nucleotides are TGTGCCTGGCGGTTGACAGGTCGTTACGAGCAGTACTTC.

The genes are TRBV2 and TRBJ1-1; no clear D gene. CDR3 size: 11 residues. V was shortened by 2 bases and J by 11 bases, with 9 bases between the two germline ends. Germline lookup yields CDR1 SNHLY and CDR2 FYNNEI. Written as DNA, the CDR3 is TGTGCCAGCAGTGAACAGCGGCGGGCTTTCTTT. Amino acids: CASSEQRRAFF.

This clone is a singleton in its sample. The chain uses TRBV15 and TRBJ1-1; D gene uncertain. This CDR3 is built from 16 residues. CDR1 is LNHNV and CDR2 is YYDKDF in the germline V gene (reference sequence). Trimming took off 0 bases at V and 0 bases at J, with 11 bases between the two ends. This CDR3 is CATSRDGGSLNTEAFF. In nucleotides, the CDR3 is TGTGCCACCAGCAGAGATGGAGGCAGCCTGAACACTGAAGCTTTCTTT.

This clone was seen only once. The V call is TRBV28, the J call TRBJ2-2; the match to TRBD2 covers 11 bases. The germline CDR1 and CDR2 sequences are MDHEN and SYDVKM. Trimming cost V 10 bases and J 4 bases; bases outside gene matches: 8. This CDR3 has 15 amino acids. The CDR3 DNA is TGTGCCACCCAACTAGCGGGGGATGGCACCGGGGAGCTGTTTTTT. Translation: CATQLAGDGTGELFF.

The chain combines TRBV6-1 with TRBJ1-1, with D tentatively TRBD1 (6 bases). Germline V gene data show CDR1 as MNHNS and CDR2 as SASEGT. Trimming took off 2 bases at V and 0 bases at J, with 16 bases between the two ends. This CDR3 has 17 residues. As DNA, the CDR3 is TGTGCCAGCAGTGAAAACCGGGGGGGCAGGCTGAACACTGAAGCTTTCTTT. Translated, it gives CASSENRGGRLNTEAFF.

V and J are TRBV4-1 and TRBJ2-7; D possibly corresponds to TRBD2 (5 bases). Germline V gene sequence: CDR1 MGHRA, CDR2 YSYEKL. Trimming shortened V by 2 bases and J by 3 bases, and 11 bases separated the two germline ends. This CDR3 comprises 14 residues. Here the CDR3 reads CASSQIGGRYEQYF. In DNA, the CDR3 is TGCGCCAGCAGCCAAATCGGAGGCCGCTACGAGCAGTACTTC.

This clone was observed a single time. V is TRBV9 and J is TRBJ2-5; 8 bases map to TRBD1. The germline V gene has CDR1 SGDLS and CDR2 YYNGEE. The junction had 10 bases not matched to a gene; V was cut back by 4 bases and J by 5 bases. There are 15 residues in the CDR3. Here the CDR3 DNA reads TGTGCCAGCAGCCCATCACCAGGGGGCGGCGAGACCCAGTACTTC. Translated: CASSPSPGGGETQYF.

V gene TRBV5-1 combines with J gene TRBJ2-3, with 8 bases fitting TRBD1. The CDR3 is 15 amino acids. Germline trimming cut 4 bases from V and 2 bases from J; bases unmatched to any gene: 6. Germline CDR1 and CDR2: SGHRS and YFSETQ. The CDR3 region has the DNA TGCGCCAGCAGCACCTACAGGGGGACCACAGATACGCAGTATTTT. Its protein is CASSTYRGTTDTQYF.

The chain has TRBV7-2 and TRBJ1-2, with 8 bases fitting TRBD1. This CDR3 comprises 16 residues. The J segment lost 1 base and the V segment lost 4 bases, leaving 8 bases of the junction unmatched. Germline V lookup: CDR1 SGHTA, CDR2 FQGNSA. The CDR3 DNA is TGTGCCAGCAGCTGGGACAGGCCAGCGGTTAACTATGGCTACACCTTC. Translating gives CASSWDRPAVNYGYTF.

The rearrangement joins TRBV7-9 to TRBJ2-3; 10 positions match TRBD2. Germline assignment: CDR1 SEHNR and CDR2 FQNEAQ (reference sequence). The CDR3 runs to 16 residues. Losses at the gene ends were 4 bases for V and 4 bases for J; bases not matched to a gene: 8. Written as DNA, the CDR3 is TGTGCCAGCAGCTCCCAACTAGCGGGGACTTCAGATACGCAGTATTTT. As protein: CASSSQLAGTSDTQYF.

The CDR3 DNA follows: TGTGCCAGCAGCTTGTGGGGGGGAGCAGCTTTCTTT. Translated, it gives CASSLWGGAAFF. This chain uses TRBV5-5 with TRBJ1-1; possibly TRBD1 for D (5 bases). The germline V gene encodes CDR1 SGHKS and CDR2 YYEKEE (reference sequence). The V end lost 1 base, the J end lost 10 bases, and 11 bases lay between the germline ends. The CDR3 consists of 12 residues.

The chain uses TRBV5-1 and TRBJ2-5; 8 bases fit TRBD2. The V gene end was trimmed by 4 bases and the J gene end by 0 bases; junction bases not matched to a gene: 8. CDR3 size: 16 residues. Per the germline V gene, CDR1 is SGHRS and CDR2 is YFSETQ. The CDR3 DNA sequence: TGCGCCAGCAGCACCGGGGTAGCGGGGTACCAAGAGACCCAGTACTTC. Its protein is CASSTGVAGYQETQYF.

In its sample, this clone was seen once. V and J are TRBV6-1 and TRBJ1-1; no reliable D call. CDR3 length: 12 residues. Trimming removed 8 bases from V and 5 bases from J, with 12 bases in between. Germline V CDR1 and CDR2: MNHNS, SASEGT. CDR3 DNA: TGTGCCAGCCTACTAGGAGAGACTGAAGCTTTCTTT. It yields the protein CASLLGETEAFF.

This chain's CDR3 is CASSLARVGGYTF. CDR3 DNA: TGTGCCAGCAGCTTAGCCAGGGTGGGGGGCTACACCTTC. The V gene is TRBV7-2, the J gene TRBJ1-2, with D perhaps matching TRBD1 (5 bases). This CDR3 has 13 residues. CDR1 is SGHTA, CDR2 FQGNSA, per germline. Trimming stripped 0 bases from V and 8 bases from J, with 10 bases between.

The chain has TRBV19 and TRBJ2-7, with D perhaps matching TRBD2 (6 bases). The CDR3 extends over 15 amino acids. The V and J ends lost 4 bases and 2 bases respectively, with 15 bases between them. Germline values: CDR1 LNHDA, CDR2 SQIVND (reference sequence). The CDR3 bases are TGTGCCAGTAGTAAATACGGGACTGGAGCCTACGAGCAGTACTTC. Amino acid sequence: CASSKYGTGAYEQYF.

This chain connects TRBV6-5 to TRBJ1-4, with TRBD1 matching over 8 bases. Trimming removed 6 bases from V and 10 bases from J; junction bases left unmatched: 10. The CDR3 length is 14 residues. In germline, CDR1 is MNHEY, CDR2 SVGAGI. CDR3 region: CASRGVGTGGKLFF. Here the CDR3 DNA reads TGTGCCAGCAGAGGGGTTGGGACAGGAGGAAAACTGTTTTTT.

This rearrangement joins TRBV5-6 to TRBJ1-1; 7 nucleotides align to TRBD1. J was trimmed by 4 bases and V by 3 bases; bases with no gene match: 3. The CDR3 is 13 amino acids. The germline V gene encodes CDR1 SGHDT and CDR2 YYEEEE. CDR3 amino acids: CASSSNRGTEAFF. As DNA, the CDR3 is TGTGCCAGCAGCTCAAACAGGGGCACTGAAGCTTTCTTT.

The chain joins TRBV19 to TRBJ1-5, with a tentative D call TRBD1 (6 bases). Germline values: CDR1 LNHDA, CDR2 SQIVND (reference sequence). The CDR3 consists of 19 residues. Deletions cut 11 bases from V and 1 base from J, with 30 bases between. CDR3 in DNA: TGTGCCTCGGCCGTAGGATGGGGGCGAGTAATAGGGAGCAATCAGCCCCAGCATTTT. It encodes CASAVGWGRVIGSNQPQHF.

The V call is TRBV4-1, the J call TRBJ2-7; the D gene is possibly TRBD1 (6 bases). Trimming took off 4 bases at V and 0 bases at J, with 19 bases between the two ends. The CDR3 has 17 residues. Germline CDR1 MGHRA, CDR2 YSYEKL. In DNA form, the CDR3 reads TGCGCCAGCAGCCGGGTCCTACGACAGGACAACTCCTACGAGCAGTACTTC. Protein product: CASSRVLRQDNSYEQYF.

The rearrangement links TRBV18 to TRBJ2-5, with TRBD2 matching 11 bases. There are 16 residues in the CDR3. V was pared by 4 bases and J by 1 base, with 5 bases of the junction left unmatched. The germline V gene has CDR1 KGHSH and CDR2 LQKENI. The CDR3 bases are TGTGCCAGCTCACTCCGACTAGCGGGACTCCAAGAGACCCAGTACTTC. It encodes CASSLRLAGLQETQYF.

V is TRBV7-2 and J is TRBJ2-3; D possibly corresponds to TRBD2 (5 bases). The germline V and J ends were trimmed by 4 bases and 6 bases, with 11 bases remaining between them. This CDR3 comprises 13 residues. Looked up from germline, CDR1 is SGHTA and CDR2 is FQGNSA. Written as DNA, the CDR3 is TGTGCCAGCAGCTCACAGAGGGAGGATACGCAGTATTTT. Encoded protein: CASSSQREDTQYF.